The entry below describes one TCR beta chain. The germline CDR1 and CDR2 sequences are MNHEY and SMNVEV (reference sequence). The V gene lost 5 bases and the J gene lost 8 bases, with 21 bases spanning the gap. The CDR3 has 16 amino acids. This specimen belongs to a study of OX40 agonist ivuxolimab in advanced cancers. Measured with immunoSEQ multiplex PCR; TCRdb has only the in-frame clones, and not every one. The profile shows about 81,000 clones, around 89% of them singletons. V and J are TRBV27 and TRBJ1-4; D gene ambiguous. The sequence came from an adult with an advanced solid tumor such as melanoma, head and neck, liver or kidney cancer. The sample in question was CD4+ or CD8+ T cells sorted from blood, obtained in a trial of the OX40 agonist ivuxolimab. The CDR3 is CASSIIPRPPREKLFF. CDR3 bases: TGTGCCAGCAGTATAATCCCGCGGCCCCCAAGAGAAAAACTGTTTTTT. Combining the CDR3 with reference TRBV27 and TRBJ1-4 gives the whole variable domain EAQVTQNPRYLITVTGKKLTVTCSQNMNHEYMSWYRQDPGLGLRQIYYSMNVEVTDKGDVPEGYKVSRKEKRNFPLILESPSPNQTSLYFCASSIIPRPPREKLFFGSGTQLSVL.